This T cell receptor beta chain comes out of a study of T cells in women clearing cervical HPV infection. Method: immunoSEQ multiplex PCR; TCRdb's copy keeps in-frame clones and lacks some. In all, the sample yields under 45,000 clones. The germline gives CDR1 MNHNS, CDR2 SASEGT. The CDR3 has 13 residues. Note on this clone: The read terminates 3 residues before the CDR3 end, so the remaining end is supplied by the germline J gene.

The sequenced material came from blood buffy coat. The rearrangement links TRBV6-1 to TRBJ2-3; 7 bases agree with TRBD2. The TCR originated in a woman between 18 and 70 years old with a cervical HPV16 infection that either progressed to CIN3+ or cleared (not recorded which). The CDR3 protein is CASSGGGVETQYF. The CDR3 bases that were read are TGTGCCAGCAGTGGTGGGGGGGTGGAGACG.